Given below is one TCR beta chain in context. Its matching antigen is unknown. The record originates from a study of Graves' ophthalmopathy and Graves' hyperthyroidism. Study-wide points: Ophthalmopathy was separated from stable hyperthyroidism by a 13-signature model with approximately 91% sensitivity and roughly 84% specificity.

The CDR3 has 15 amino acids. V was clipped by 5 bases and J by 3 bases, with 17 bases between them. Germline lookup yields CDR1 LNHDA and CDR2 SQIVND (reference sequence). TCR beta CDR3 amplification used RNA transcripts. First-round RT-PCR with HTBI primers preceded a second-round multiplex PCR. From the multiplex PCR reads, TCRdb called clonotypes with MiXCR, one entry per CDR3 protein. The sample lists about 740,000 distinct CDR3 sequences, 40% occurring once. This TCR came from an adult man with Graves' ophthalmopathy. The source material was peripheral blood. J is TRBJ2-7 and V is TRBV19; a possible D gene is TRBD1 (5 bases). The CDR3 reads CASSRRRQKSYEQYF. The CDR3 DNA reads as TGTGCCAGTAGTCGCCGTCGACAGAAAAGCTACGAGCAGTACTTC.